The 27 T cell receptor beta chains listed next were all sequenced from one sample in a study of STAT3 mutations in large granular lymphocyte leukemia. General observations from the study: At least one immunodominant TCR beta clonotype appeared in every T-cell large granular lymphocyte leukemia patient.

Antigens of these TCRs are unknown. The repertoire was sequenced with immunoSEQ multiplex PCR; TCRdb's copy has only in-frame clones and lacks some. The sample contains about 19,000 clones, approximately 92% of which appear only once. The sample taken for sequencing was peripheral blood mononuclear cells. These receptors were taken from a man aged 55 to 70 with T-cell large granular lymphocyte leukemia. Some clones in this sample may be carry-over from other donors' samples.

This clone has just a few counts. The rearrangement uses TRBV9 and TRBJ2-7; no reliable D call. Germline V gene data show CDR1 as SGDLS and CDR2 as YYNGEE. The CDR3 loop spans 13 amino acids. Between the trimmed V and J ends, which lost 0 bases and 4 bases, there was a span of 8 bases. For the CDR3, the DNA is TGTGCCAGCAGCGTAGACGGCGGATACGAGCAGTACTTC. Its translation: CASSVDGGYEQYF.

In this sample, this clone turned up a few times. The chain is built from TRBV29-1 and TRBJ1-1, with unresolved D. The CDR3 spans 13 residues. V was pared by 1 base and J by 6 bases, with 12 bases between. The V gene's germline CDR1 is SQVTM and CDR2 ANQGSEA. In DNA form, the CDR3 reads TGCAGCGTTGAAGGCGGGGTTGGAGCTGAAGCTTTCTTT. This gives the protein CSVEGGVGAEAFF.

The chain employs TRBV5-6 and TRBJ2-1, with 7 bases fitting TRBD1. The CDR3 contains 16 residues. With 2 bases clipped from V and 2 bases from J, the junction kept 7 bases outside the gene matches. Germline V gene lookup returns CDR1 SGHDT and CDR2 YYEEEE. CDR3 region: CASSFLGTGAYNEQFF. CDR3 in DNA: TGTGCCAGCAGCTTTTTAGGCACAGGGGCCTACAATGAGCAGTTCTTC.

This clone is a singleton in its sample. CDR3 in DNA: TGTGCCAGCAGCGCTGGACAGGGGGCCCGCAATCAGCCCCAGCATTTT. It yields the protein CASSAGQGARNQPQHF. This chain links TRBV2 with TRBJ1-5, with 11 nucleotides matching TRBD1. The CDR3 has 16 residues. With 6 bases clipped from V and 2 bases from J, the junction kept 6 bases outside the gene matches. Looked up from germline, CDR1 is SNHLY and CDR2 is FYNNEI.

In DNA form, the CDR3 reads TGTGCCAGCAGTTCTTCTAGCGGGACCTACGAGCAGTACTTC. It codes for CASSSSSGTYEQYF. V is TRBV6-5 and J is TRBJ2-5; 9 bases agree with TRBD2. TRBJ2-7 matches the DNA end more closely, so the J call is doubtful. This CDR3 has 14 residues. Germline values: CDR1 MNHEY, CDR2 SVGAGI.

In its sample, this clone was seen once. The genes are TRBV5-1 and TRBJ2-5, with 8 nucleotides matching TRBD2. Trimming removed 4 bases from V and 4 bases from J; junction bases left unmatched: 6. The CDR3 is made up of 14 amino acids. The germline V gene encodes CDR1 SGHRS and CDR2 YFSETQ. The chain's CDR3 is CASSAGTRVETQYF. CDR3 DNA sequence: TGCGCCAGCAGCGCCGGGACTAGGGTAGAGACCCAGTACTTC. The full variable domain, completed using reference TRBV5-1 and TRBJ2-5, is KAGVTQTPRYLIKTRGQQVTLSCSPISGHRSVSWYQQTPGQGLQFLFEYFSETQRNKGNFPGRFSGRQFSNSRSEMNVSTLELGDSALYLCASSAGTRVETQYFGPGTRLLVL.

The chain links TRBV7-2 to TRBJ1-1, with D perhaps matching TRBD1 (5 bases). Germline CDR1 SGHTA, CDR2 FQGNSA. V was trimmed by 5 bases and J by 5 bases, leaving 24 bases between them. The CDR3 sequence is 17 residues long. CDR3 DNA: TGTGCCAGCAGCCCAAAAACATCACAGGCTCCGACGACTGAAGCTTTCTTT. This gives the protein CASSPKTSQAPTTEAFF.

The chain joins TRBV9 to TRBJ1-1; maybe TRBD1 (6 bases). V was trimmed by 2 bases and J by 1 base, leaving 9 bases between them. The CDR3 has 14 residues. CDR1 is SGDLS, CDR2 YYNGEE, per germline. CDR3 in amino acids: CASSVTGANTEAFF. The CDR3 DNA follows: TGTGCCAGCAGCGTTACGGGGGCGAACACTGAAGCTTTCTTT.

The V gene is TRBV19, the J gene TRBJ2-2; 14 bases map to TRBD2. The CDR3 spans 16 residues. Germline V gene lookup returns CDR1 LNHDA and CDR2 SQIVND (reference sequence). Trimming removed 9 bases from V and 4 bases from J; junction bases left unmatched: 7. For the CDR3, the DNA is TGTGCCAGCTTGACTAGCGGGAGGGCCGGCACCGGGGAGCTGTTTTTT. Its translation: CASLTSGRAGTGELFF.

The CDR3 region is CASSPPPPGEQYF. DNA of the CDR3: TGTGCCAGCAGCCCTCCCCCCCCGGGCGAGCAGTACTTC. The chain uses TRBV7-2 and TRBJ2-7, with D uncertain. Germline CDR1 is SGHTA and CDR2 is FQGNSA. V lost 5 bases and J lost 6, with 14 bases in between. CDR3 size: 13 residues.

This chain links TRBV18 with TRBJ1-3, with 9 bases that match TRBD1. The CDR3 consists of 19 residues. CDR1 KGHSH and CDR2 LQKENI come from the germline V gene. The ends lost 6 bases at V and 0 bases at J; junction bases unmatched: 15. In nucleotides, the CDR3 is TGTGCCAGCTCCCTTAAAGGGGACAGGGCCAAATACTCTGGAAACACCATATATTTT. Amino acid sequence: CASSLKGDRAKYSGNTIYF. Together with reference TRBV18 and TRBJ1-3, the CDR3 gives the full variable domain: NAGVMQNPRHLVRRRGQEARLRCSPMKGHSHVYWYRQLPEEGLKFMVYLQKENIIDESGMPKERFSAEFPKEGPSILRIQQVVRGDSAAYFCASSLKGDRAKYSGNTIYFGEGSWLTVV.

The chain combines TRBV9 with TRBJ2-5; possibly TRBD2 for D (6 bases). V lost 0 bases and J 5 bases, leaving 8 bases between the germline ends. The germline gives CDR1 SGDLS, CDR2 YYNGEE. CDR3 length equals 13 residues. The CDR3 nucleotides read TGTGCCAGCAGCGTAGCGGGAGTGGAGACCCAGTACTTC. This gives the protein CASSVAGVETQYF.

The V call is TRBV28, the J call TRBJ2-7; either TRBD1 or TRBD2 may fit D (5 bases each). The V and J ends lost 6 bases and 2 bases respectively, with 11 bases between them. The CDR3 has 13 residues. The germline V gene encodes CDR1 MDHEN and CDR2 SYDVKM. In DNA, the CDR3 is TGTGCCAGCAGAGGGACGGACACCTACGAGCAGTACTTC. Translating it yields CASRGTDTYEQYF. The whole variable domain, remainder taken from reference TRBV28 and TRBJ2-7, is DVKVTQSSRYLVKRTGEKVFLECVQDMDHENMFWYRQDPGLGLRLIYFSYDVKMKEKGDIPEGYSVSREKKERFSLILESASTNQTSMYLCASRGTDTYEQYFGPGTRLTVT.

This clone was detected once. The V call is TRBV27, the J call TRBJ2-1, with 7 bases lining up with TRBD2. The CDR3 sequence is 15 residues long. Trimming removed 6 bases from V and 8 bases from J; junction bases left unmatched: 13. Per the germline V gene, CDR1 is MNHEY and CDR2 is SMNVEV (reference sequence). CDR3 bases: TGTGCCAGCAGAAGGGCCAGCGGGGACGGGCATGAGCAGTTCTTC. Translating gives CASRRASGDGHEQFF.

The chain joins TRBV7-8 to TRBJ1-1; 8 bases are shared with TRBD1. Germline V CDR1 and CDR2: SGHVS, FQNEAQ. The CDR3 length is 19 residues. V lost 3 bases, J lost 2 bases, and 17 bases stayed unmatched. The CDR3, as DNA: TGTGCCAGCAGCTTTAGACAGGGGCTCGGTTCCGCCGTAAACACTGAAGCTTTCTTT. Encoded protein: CASSFRQGLGSAVNTEAFF. Using reference TRBV7-8 and TRBJ1-1 for the parts outside the CDR3, the full variable domain is GAGVSQSPRYKVAKRGQDVALRCDPISGHVSLFWYQQALGQGPEFLTYFQNEAQLDKSGLPSDRFFAERPEGSVSTLKIQRTQQEDSAVYLCASSFRQGLGSAVNTEAFFGQGTRLTVV.

The chain links TRBV5-8 to TRBJ1-5; no reliable D call. The V and J ends lost 0 bases and 3 bases respectively, with 13 bases between them. This CDR3 is 16 amino acids long. In germline, CDR1 is SGHTS, CDR2 YDEGEE. CDR3 in DNA: TGTGCCAGCAGCTTGGGCGATGGTCCTACCAATCAGCCCCAGCATTTT. Its translation is CASSLGDGPTNQPQHF.

The chain employs TRBV7-2 and TRBJ2-7, with 8 bases fitting TRBD1. The V segment lost 1 base and the J segment 7 bases; nucleotides outside the gene matches: 6. CDR3 length equals 14 residues. From germline, CDR1 is SGHTA and CDR2 FQGNSA. The DNA for the CDR3 is TGTGCCAGCAGCTTAGTGACAGGGGTGGGGGAGCAGTACTTC. Encoded protein: CASSLVTGVGEQYF.

The chain uses TRBV19 and TRBJ1-2; no definite D call. Germline CDR1 LNHDA, CDR2 SQIVND (reference sequence). The ends were cut back, 0 bases at V and 0 bases at J, with 8 bases in the middle. This CDR3 contains 15 residues. CDR3: CASSIEQNTNYGYTF. CDR3 bases: TGTGCCAGTAGTATAGAACAGAATACTAACTATGGCTACACCTTC.

This rearrangement joins TRBV27 to TRBJ1-2; D remains ambiguous. This CDR3 has 12 residues. Germline V gene lookup returns CDR1 MNHEY and CDR2 SMNVEV (reference sequence). Trimming pared 3 bases from V and 8 bases from J, leaving 10 bases between. CDR3 DNA sequence: TGTGCCAGCAGTTTGTTAATATGGGGCTACACCTTC. Translation: CASSLLIWGYTF.

The V and J genes are TRBV5-1 and TRBJ1-6; tentative D call: TRBD1 (5 bases). Looked up from germline, CDR1 is SGHRS and CDR2 is YFSETQ. CDR3 size: 14 residues. Trimming removed 0 bases at V and 7 bases at J, with 8 bases between. CDR3 in DNA: TGCGCCAGCAGCTTGGATCAGGGAAATTCACCCCTCCACTTT. It encodes CASSLDQGNSPLHF.

The chain is built from TRBV7-2 and TRBJ2-7; possible D gene TRBD1, 8 bases. From germline, CDR1 is SGHTA and CDR2 FQGNSA. The CDR3 is 17 amino acids. V was cut by 6 bases and J by 0 bases, with 21 bases left in between. The CDR3 DNA is TGTGCCAGCAGTGTTGGGAGGGGACAGGTCCGCTCCTACGAGCAGTACTTC. It specifies CASSVGRGQVRSYEQYF.

The V gene is TRBV7-9, the J gene TRBJ1-1, with D uncertain. Trimming removed 5 bases at V and 2 bases at J, with 9 bases between. Germline-derived CDR1 and CDR2 are SEHNR and FQNEAQ (reference sequence). The CDR3 extends over 13 amino acids. The CDR3 sequence: CASSRRGNTEAFF. The DNA of the CDR3 is TGTGCCAGCAGCCGTAGAGGAAACACTGAAGCTTTCTTT.

The CDR3 region is CASSEPVGNEQFF. CDR3 DNA sequence: TGTGCCAGCAGTGAACCTGTGGGGAATGAGCAGTTCTTC. The chain is built from TRBV25-1 and TRBJ2-1; D remains unclear. Germline V CDR1 and CDR2: MGHDK, SYGVNS. The CDR3 extends over 13 amino acids. Trimming pared 2 bases from V and 7 bases from J, leaving 9 bases between.

This chain links TRBV19 with TRBJ2-7; D remains ambiguous. Trimming shortened V by 3 bases and J by 3 bases, and 9 bases separated the two germline ends. CDR1 is LNHDA and CDR2 is SQIVND in the germline V gene (reference sequence). CDR3 length: 13 amino acids. The CDR3: CASSMNTVYEQYF. For the CDR3, the DNA is TGTGCCAGTAGTATGAACACCGTCTACGAGCAGTACTTC.

The CDR3 nucleotides read TGTGCCAGCACCGGGACAGGGGGCTTCTACGAGCAGTACTTC. Its protein is CASTGTGGFYEQYF. The chain links TRBV6-1 to TRBJ2-7; TRBD1 matches at 12 bases. CDR1 is MNHNS and CDR2 is SASEGT in the germline V gene. The CDR3 is made up of 14 amino acids. V lost 7 bases to trimming and J lost 3 bases; unmatched junction nucleotides: 4.

The chain recombines TRBV12-5 with TRBJ2-1; 7 bases map to TRBD2. The V and J ends lost 6 bases and 14 bases, in that order; junction bases with no gene match: 13. Per germline, CDR1 LGHNT and CDR2 FRNRAP. The CDR3 has 13 amino acids. The CDR3 DNA is TGTGCTAGTGGCAGTAGCGGGTTTCCTACGAAGTTCTTC. Translating it yields CASGSSGFPTKFF.

The chain carries TRBV4-3 and TRBJ1-4; D might be TRBD1 (6 bases). This CDR3 spans 15 amino acids. Germline V gene sequence: CDR1 LGHNA, CDR2 YSLEER. V gave up 0 bases and J gave up 7 bases, with 12 bases separating them. The CDR3 region is CASSQDGGQGEKLFF. The CDR3 bases are TGCGCCAGCAGCCAAGATGGGGGGCAGGGTGAAAAACTGTTTTTT.